Below, 20 T cell receptor beta chains from the same sample are listed, as sequenced in a study of T-cell memory formation after mild COVID-19. TCRdb called the 5' RACE reads again in MiXCR, with one record for every CDR3 protein. The sample contains 530,000 or so distinct CDR3 sequences, approximately 15% of which appear only once. Sequencing was performed on PBMCs or a T cell subset sorted from them (not recorded which). These receptors all stem from an adult woman who had mild COVID-19 (a few samples of this study predate the infection). Cell type and time point are not known.

V usage is TRBV12-3 or TRBV12-4 and J usage is TRBJ1-1; D remains unclear. Deletions cut 7 bases from V and 9 bases from J, with 6 bases between. The CDR3 spans 9 residues. The CDR3 sequence: CASKIKAFF. CDR3 nucleotides: TGTGCCAGCAAGATTAAAGCTTTCTTT.

This clonotype has more than one count but fewer than ten. The CDR3 here is CAISESSGMGNEQFF. CDR3 DNA sequence: TGTGCCATCAGTGAGTCTAGTGGGATGGGCAATGAGCAGTTCTTC. This chain links TRBV10-3 with TRBJ2-1; no reliable D call. Germline CDR1 reads ENHRY; CDR2 reads SYGVKD. V was clipped by 0 bases and J by 6 bases, with 12 bases between them. The CDR3 contains 15 residues.

V is TRBV5-6 and J is TRBJ2-7; 8 bases map to TRBD1. The trim removed 4 bases at V and 3 bases at J, leaving 9 bases unmatched. Germline CDR1 reads SGHDT; CDR2 reads YYEEEE. The CDR3 is 15 residues long. This chain's CDR3 is CASSAGTGGFYEQYF. The CDR3 DNA sequence: TGTGCCAGCAGCGCAGGGACAGGAGGATTCTACGAGCAGTACTTC.

This clonotype was picked up many times. V usage is TRBV7-8 and J usage is TRBJ2-1; 7 positions agree with TRBD2. The junction had 12 bases not matched to a gene; V was cut back by 3 bases and J by 7 bases. CDR1 SGHVS and CDR2 FQNEAQ come from the germline V gene. CDR3 length equals 16 residues. As DNA, the CDR3 is TGTGCCAGCAGCTTTGTGTCGGGAGGAGGTAGAAATGAGCAGTTCTTC. As protein: CASSFVSGGGRNEQFF.

The rearrangement links TRBV7-8 to TRBJ2-2; D may be TRBD2 (6 bases). Germline lookup yields CDR1 SGHVS and CDR2 FQNEAQ. This CDR3 contains 16 residues. Trimming pared 5 bases from V and 1 base from J, leaving 14 bases between. The chain's CDR3 is CASSLSRGENTGELFF. The CDR3 DNA follows: TGTGCCAGCAGCCTGTCACGCGGGGAGAACACCGGGGAGCTGTTTTTT.

This clonotype occurred a few times. This chain connects TRBV7-8 to TRBJ1-4; 7 nucleotides line up with TRBD1. Germline CDR1 reads SGHVS; CDR2 reads FQNEAQ. V gave up 4 bases and J gave up 7 bases; unmatched junction bases: 9. This CDR3 region has 15 residues. This CDR3 is CASSSTTGWLEKLFF. The CDR3 DNA follows: TGTGCCAGCAGCTCAACGACAGGGTGGCTTGAAAAACTGTTTTTT.

The chain carries TRBV7-9 and TRBJ1-1, with D tentatively TRBD1 (5 bases). The CDR3 has 19 residues. V was pared by 2 bases and J by 3 bases, with 25 bases between. Germline V gene data show CDR1 as SEHNR and CDR2 as FQNEAQ (reference sequence). As DNA, the CDR3 is TGTGCCAGCAGCTTATTTCCTGTTCGTGGGGGATTAATGTACACTGAAGCTTTCTTT. It specifies CASSLFPVRGGLMYTEAFF.

This clonotype was counted only a few times. This chain joins TRBV20-1 and TRBJ1-2; a possible D gene is TRBD1 (6 bases). V was clipped by 3 bases and J by 4 bases, with 9 bases between them. CDR1 is DFQATT and CDR2 is SNEGSKA in the germline V gene (reference sequence). The CDR3 is 12 amino acids. CDR3 amino acids: CSASPGVYGYTF. CDR3 nucleotide sequence: TGCAGTGCTAGTCCAGGGGTCTATGGCTACACCTTC.

This chain uses TRBV19 with TRBJ2-3; D remains ambiguous. Per the germline V gene, CDR1 is LNHDA and CDR2 is SQIVND (reference sequence). Trimming cost V 11 bases and J 6 bases, with 12 bases left between them. The CDR3 has 11 residues. Here the CDR3 reads CASKLRDTQYF. Here the CDR3 DNA reads TGTGCCTCTAAACTCCGGGATACGCAGTATTTT.

This chain connects TRBV27 to TRBJ2-7, with TRBD2 matching 11 bases. Germline V gene data show CDR1 as MNHEY and CDR2 as SMNVEV (reference sequence). This CDR3 region has 16 residues. After removal of 6 bases from V and 2 bases from J, the junction contained 9 bases not matched to a gene. The CDR3 DNA is TGTGCCAGCAGACGTTCGCTAGCGGGGGGAACCTACGAGCAGTACTTC. Its protein product is CASRRSLAGGTYEQYF.

This clonotype was counted ten times or more. The junction departs from the called germline gene at one end, perhaps through a read error. The rearrangement uses TRBV5-1 and TRBJ2-7; 8 bases are shared with TRBD1. From germline, CDR1 is SGHRS and CDR2 YFSETQ. This CDR3 has 12 amino acids. CDR3 nucleotides: TGTGCCAGCAGCCTGACAGGGGACGAGCAGTACTTC. It specifies CASSLTGDEQYF.

There are a few counts of this clonotype. The V and J genes are TRBV4-1 and TRBJ1-5; D may be TRBD1 (5 bases). Trimming pared 1 base from V and 2 bases from J, leaving 15 bases between. The CDR3 is 17 amino acids. Germline V lookup: CDR1 MGHRA, CDR2 YSYEKL. In DNA form, the CDR3 reads TGCGCCAGCAGCCAAGCATTAGACCAGGGCGGCAATCAGCCCCAGCATTTT. Protein product: CASSQALDQGGNQPQHF.

This clonotype occurred a few times. The chain has TRBV7-9 and TRBJ2-7, with 9 bases identical to TRBD1. Germline V gives CDR1 SEHNR, CDR2 FQNEAQ (reference sequence). The CDR3 has 14 amino acids. Trimming at V came to 5 bases and at J to 3 bases, leaving 5 bases not matched to a gene. CDR3 amino acids: CASSPGQGYYEQYF. The CDR3, as DNA: TGTGCCAGCAGCCCGGGACAGGGCTACTACGAGCAGTACTTC.

This chain connects TRBV6-6 to TRBJ2-7; TRBD2 aligns across 7 bases. V trimming: 2 bases; J trimming: 7 bases; junction bases outside the gene matches: 8. This CDR3 is 14 amino acids long. From germline, CDR1 is MNHNY and CDR2 SVGAGI (reference sequence). The CDR3 region has the DNA TGTGCCAGCAGTTACCCCGGACTAGGAGGTGAGCAGTACTTC. Its protein product is CASSYPGLGGEQYF.

The J gene is TRBJ1-2, the V gene TRBV24-1, with TRBD1 matching 9 bases. Trimming took 3 bases from V and 6 from J; bases not matched to a gene: 10. The length of the CDR3 is 16 residues. CDR1 KGHDR and CDR2 SFDVKD come from the germline V gene. The CDR3 reads CATSDPGTGKEDGYTF. The CDR3 DNA is TGTGCCACCAGTGATCCGGGGACAGGGAAGGAAGATGGCTACACCTTC.

The J gene is TRBJ2-2, the V gene TRBV5-1, with 8 bases identical to TRBD2. CDR1 is SGHRS and CDR2 is YFSETQ in the germline V gene. The CDR3 length is 17 residues. J lost 6 bases, V lost 4 bases, and 14 bases had no gene match. The CDR3 DNA reads TGCGCCAGCAGCCTGGCCCTTCGGGGGGGCTGGGCCGGGGAGCTGTTTTTT. As protein: CASSLALRGGWAGELFF.

In its sample, this clonotype was seen many times. The genes are TRBV7-8 and TRBJ2-2, with 11 bases that match TRBD2. V lost 2 bases to trimming and J lost 8 bases; unmatched junction nucleotides: 13. This CDR3 contains 18 residues. Germline assignment: CDR1 SGHVS and CDR2 FQNEAQ. The CDR3 coding sequence is TGTGCCAGCAGCTTATCTCTAGCGGGGGGTTTGTCTTTTGGGGAGCTGTTTTTT. Protein: CASSLSLAGGLSFGELFF.

This chain joins TRBV10-3 and TRBJ2-3; possible D gene TRBD1, 5 bases. V gave up 7 bases and J gave up 3 bases, with 11 bases separating them. Germline CDR1 reads ENHRY; CDR2 reads SYGVKD. This CDR3 comprises 13 residues. CDR3 amino acids: CAIKQGTTDTQYF. CDR3 DNA sequence: TGTGCCATCAAGCAGGGAACAACAGATACGCAGTATTTT.

The gene calls are TRBV6-5 and TRBJ2-7, with no clear D. The CDR3 extends over 14 amino acids. The germline V and J ends were trimmed by 2 bases and 2 bases, with 10 bases remaining between them. Germline values: CDR1 MNHEY, CDR2 SVGAGI. The CDR3 DNA is TGTGCCAGCAGTTACGGGCCCGCGGCCTACGAGCAGTACTTC. Translated: CASSYGPAAYEQYF.

This clonotype was seen only a few times. The chain has TRBV7-9 and TRBJ1-2; D gene unclear. Trimming removed 10 bases from V and 0 bases from J, with 9 bases in between. The V gene's germline CDR1 is SEHNR and CDR2 FQNEAQ (reference sequence). This CDR3 spans 12 amino acids. As DNA, the CDR3 is TGTGCCATCCCACGGGCTAACTATGGCTACACCTTC. Translated, it gives CAIPRANYGYTF. Full variable domain (missing parts from reference TRBV7-9 and TRBJ1-2): DTGVSQNPRHKITKRGQNVTFRCDPISEHNRLYWYRQTLGQGPEFLTYFQNEAQLEKSRLLSDRFSAERPKGSFSTLEIQRTEQGDSAMYLCAIPRANYGYTFGSGTRLTVV.